One T cell receptor (beta chain) is described in this entry. Original methodology: Counts of nucleated cells, estimated from reference gene primer amplification, were obtained. Here immunoSEQ multiplex PCR was the method, and the copy in TCRdb shows in-frame clones only, minus some. The V and J calls and clone size were taken over from that table, and D and trimming were inferred from the DNA. In the table there are about 72,000 clones, 86% of which are singletons. Trimming took 0 bases from V and 8 from J; bases not matched to a gene: 15. CDR1 and CDR2 (germline): KGHSH, LQKENI. The CDR3 has 18 residues. The sample comes from a study of blood T cell repertoires in COVID-19. About the research overall: Acute and convalescent COVID-19 specimens originated in the United States, Italy and Spain. T cells, B-cell-depleted T cells, or PBMCs provided the cDNA or gDNA that served as material.

The V call is TRBV18, the J call TRBJ1-4; TRBD1 agrees at 7 bases. This receptor was obtained from a man in his 70s with active or convalescent COVID-19. Source material: peripheral blood. This CDR3 is CASSPPIVEGGALEKLFF. DNA of the CDR3: TGTGCCAGCTCACCACCGATTGTTGAAGGGGGCGCATTGGAAAAACTGTTTTTT.